This T cell receptor (beta chain) was sequenced during a study of tissue T cells after allogeneic stem cell transplantation. Survey-depth TCRbeta CDR3 sequencing reported V/J genes and productive frequencies. TCRdb's copy holds only in-frame clones and misses some; the assay was immunoSEQ multiplex PCR. This repertoire shows about 48,000 clones, about 73% found once; its top ten account for 0.5% to 0.65%. This clone is a singleton in its sample. The antigen remains undetermined. Each gene name is a mouse one. The CDR3 goes on 1 residue after the read ends, and that part is filled in from the germline J gene. Trimming took off 3 bases at V and 0 bases at J, with 8 bases between the two ends. The germline CDR1 and CDR2 sequences are GFQATS and STVNSAI. This CDR3 contains 13 residues. Study results and limitations: Anatomically similar tissues had similar TCR repertoires within each patient. Few T cell clones were shared across patients, but motif clusters showed tissue-specific shared signatures. Tissue-detected TCR repertoire was only partly captured by blood and spleen T cells.

The chain is built from TRBV20 and TRBJ1-1; D is ambiguous. The clonotype comes from a pool of C57BL/6 mice in good health. Source material: sorted cells pooled from one or two spleens. CDR3 sequence reads: CGASPQANTEVFF. The sequenced CDR3 bases are TGTGGTGCTAGTCCCCAGGCAAACACAGAAGTCTTC.